This paragraph covers one T cell receptor (beta chain) sequence. The antigen is not known. This sample is part of a study of Graves' ophthalmopathy and Graves' hyperthyroidism. Across the whole study: No progression to ophthalmopathy over 18 months defined stable hyperthyroidism. Notes on the study in general: Blood repertoires reportedly contained most expanded thyroid clonotypes above 0.001 frequency.

Each diagnosis was determined on the basis of clinical symptoms, serum thyroxine, TRAb, thyroid ultrasound and orbital computed tomography. Germline lookup yields CDR1 SQVTM and CDR2 ANQGSEA. The CDR3 runs to 10 residues. The V end lost 7 bases, the J end lost 12 bases, and 15 bases lay between the germline ends. The authors amplified TCR beta CDR3 regions, and they did so from RNA transcripts for repertoire sequencing. After a first-round RT-PCR with HTBI primers, a second-round multiplex PCR was run. In TCRdb, the multiplex PCR reads were re-called with MiXCR into one record per CDR3 protein. The sample lists around 590,000 distinct CDR3 sequences; 39% were seen once.

The gene calls are TRBV29-1 and TRBJ1-2; unclear D gene. Source material: peripheral blood or thyroid tissue (not recorded which). This TCR was sampled from an adult man with Graves' hyperthyroidism. CDR3 nucleotides: TGCAGCGCTGCGGGTAGCGGGAACACCTTC. Protein: CSAAGSGNTF.